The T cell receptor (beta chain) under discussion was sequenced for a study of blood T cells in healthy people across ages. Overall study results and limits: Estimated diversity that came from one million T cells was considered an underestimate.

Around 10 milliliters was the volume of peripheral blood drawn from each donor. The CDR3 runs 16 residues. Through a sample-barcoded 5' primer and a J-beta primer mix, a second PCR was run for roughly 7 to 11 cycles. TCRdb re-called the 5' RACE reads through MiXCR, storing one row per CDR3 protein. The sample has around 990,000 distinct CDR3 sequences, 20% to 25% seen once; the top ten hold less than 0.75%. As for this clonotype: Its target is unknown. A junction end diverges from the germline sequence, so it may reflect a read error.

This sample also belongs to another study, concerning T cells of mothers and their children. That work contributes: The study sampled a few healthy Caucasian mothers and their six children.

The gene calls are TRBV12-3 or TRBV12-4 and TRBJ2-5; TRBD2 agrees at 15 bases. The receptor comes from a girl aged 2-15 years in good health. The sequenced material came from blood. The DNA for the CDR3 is TGTGCCAGCAGTCCCGGACTAGCGGGAGGGTTGATTTCAGGGTTCTTC. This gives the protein CASSPGLAGGLISGFF.